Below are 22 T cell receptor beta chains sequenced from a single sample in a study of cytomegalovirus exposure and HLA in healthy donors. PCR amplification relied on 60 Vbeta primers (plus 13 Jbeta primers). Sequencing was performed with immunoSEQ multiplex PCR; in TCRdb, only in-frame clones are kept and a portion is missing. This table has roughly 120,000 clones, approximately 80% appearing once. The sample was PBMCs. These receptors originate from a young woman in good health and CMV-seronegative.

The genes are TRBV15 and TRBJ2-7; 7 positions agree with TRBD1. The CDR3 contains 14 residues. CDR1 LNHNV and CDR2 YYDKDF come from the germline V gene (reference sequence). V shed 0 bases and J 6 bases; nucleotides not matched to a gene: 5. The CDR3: CATSRDRTGGEQYF. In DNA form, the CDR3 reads TGTGCCACCAGCAGAGATAGGACAGGCGGCGAGCAGTACTTC. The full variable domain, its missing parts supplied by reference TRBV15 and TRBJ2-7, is DAMVIQNPRYQVTQFGKPVTLSCSQTLNHNVMYWYQQKSSQAPKLLFHYYDKDFNNEADTPDNFQSRRPNTSFCFLDIRSPGLGDTAMYLCATSRDRTGGEQYFGPGTRLTVT.

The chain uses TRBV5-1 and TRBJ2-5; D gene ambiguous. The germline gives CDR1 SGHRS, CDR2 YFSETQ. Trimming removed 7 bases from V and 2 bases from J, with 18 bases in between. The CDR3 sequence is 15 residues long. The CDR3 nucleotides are TGCGCCAGCGGCATCGCCGCGGCTACACAAGAGACCCAGTACTTC. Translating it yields CASGIAAATQETQYF.

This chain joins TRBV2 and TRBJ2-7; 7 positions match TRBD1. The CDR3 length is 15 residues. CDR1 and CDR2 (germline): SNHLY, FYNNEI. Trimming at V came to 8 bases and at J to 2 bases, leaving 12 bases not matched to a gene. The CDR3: CASYGKGTEAYEQYF. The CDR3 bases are TGTGCCAGCTACGGAAAAGGGACAGAGGCCTACGAGCAGTACTTC.

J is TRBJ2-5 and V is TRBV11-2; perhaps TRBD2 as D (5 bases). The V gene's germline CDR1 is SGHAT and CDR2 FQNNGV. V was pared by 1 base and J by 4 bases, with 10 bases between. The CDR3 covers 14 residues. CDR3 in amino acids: CASSLGYSVETQYF. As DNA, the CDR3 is TGTGCCAGCAGCTTAGGATATAGCGTAGAGACCCAGTACTTC.

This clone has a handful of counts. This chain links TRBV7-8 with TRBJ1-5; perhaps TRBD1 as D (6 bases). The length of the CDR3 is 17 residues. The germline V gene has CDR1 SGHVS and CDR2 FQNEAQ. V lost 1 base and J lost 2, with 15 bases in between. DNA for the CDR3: TGTGCCAGCAGCTTAGGGCTACCGGGACAACGCAATCAGCCCCAGCATTTT. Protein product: CASSLGLPGQRNQPQHF. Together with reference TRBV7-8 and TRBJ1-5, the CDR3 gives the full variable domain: GAGVSQSPRYKVAKRGQDVALRCDPISGHVSLFWYQQALGQGPEFLTYFQNEAQLDKSGLPSDRFFAERPEGSVSTLKIQRTQQEDSAVYLCASSLGLPGQRNQPQHFGDGTRLSIL.

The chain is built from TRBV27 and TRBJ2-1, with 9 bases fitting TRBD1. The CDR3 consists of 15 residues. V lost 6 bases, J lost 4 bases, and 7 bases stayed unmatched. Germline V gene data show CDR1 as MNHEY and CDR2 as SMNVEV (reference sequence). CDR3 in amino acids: CASSLTGQGYNEQFF. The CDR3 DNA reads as TGTGCCAGCAGCCTTACGGGACAGGGATACAATGAGCAGTTCTTC.

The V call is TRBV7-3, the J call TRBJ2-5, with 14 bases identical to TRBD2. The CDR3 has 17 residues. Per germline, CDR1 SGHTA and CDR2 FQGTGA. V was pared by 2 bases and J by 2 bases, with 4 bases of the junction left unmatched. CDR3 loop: CASSLGGLAGAQETQYF. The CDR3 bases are TGTGCCAGCAGCTTAGGGGGACTAGCGGGAGCGCAAGAGACCCAGTACTTC.

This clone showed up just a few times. CDR3 region: CASSSRTGLETQYF. The CDR3 DNA reads as TGTGCCAGTAGTTCGAGGACAGGCCTAGAGACCCAGTACTTC. V gene TRBV19 combines with J gene TRBJ2-5, with TRBD1 matching over 7 bases. Germline V gene lookup returns CDR1 LNHDA and CDR2 SQIVND (reference sequence). V shed 5 bases and J 4 bases; nucleotides not matched to a gene: 7. The CDR3 sequence is 14 residues long. Full variable domain (remainder filled in from reference TRBV19 and TRBJ2-5): DGGITQSPKYLFRKEGQNVTLSCEQNLNHDAMYWYRQDPGQGLRLIYYSQIVNDFQKGDIAEGYSVSREKKESFPLTVTSAQKNPTAFYLCASSSRTGLETQYFGPGTRLLVL.

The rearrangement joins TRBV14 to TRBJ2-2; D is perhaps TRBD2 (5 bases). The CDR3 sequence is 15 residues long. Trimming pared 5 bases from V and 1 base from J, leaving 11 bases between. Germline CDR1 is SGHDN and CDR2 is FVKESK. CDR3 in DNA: TGTGCCAGCAGCTCACTAGGGCAGAACACCGGGGAGCTGTTTTTT. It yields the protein CASSSLGQNTGELFF.

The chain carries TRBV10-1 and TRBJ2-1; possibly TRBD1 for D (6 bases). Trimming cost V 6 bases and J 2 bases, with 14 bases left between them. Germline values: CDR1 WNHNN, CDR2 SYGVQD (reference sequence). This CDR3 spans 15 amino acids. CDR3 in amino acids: CASRDHRDPYNEQFF. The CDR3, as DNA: TGCGCCAGCAGGGACCACAGGGACCCCTACAATGAGCAGTTCTTC.

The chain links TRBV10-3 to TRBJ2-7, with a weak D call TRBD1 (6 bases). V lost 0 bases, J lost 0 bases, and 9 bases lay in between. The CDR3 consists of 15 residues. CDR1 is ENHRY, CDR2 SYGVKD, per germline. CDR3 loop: CAISESTGDSYEQYF. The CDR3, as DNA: TGTGCCATCAGTGAGTCGACAGGAGACTCCTACGAGCAGTACTTC.

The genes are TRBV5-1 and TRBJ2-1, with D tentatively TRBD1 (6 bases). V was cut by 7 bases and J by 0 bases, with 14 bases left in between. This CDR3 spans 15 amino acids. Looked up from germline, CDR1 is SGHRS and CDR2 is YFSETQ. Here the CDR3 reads CASSPSGVSYNEQFF. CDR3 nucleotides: TGCGCCAGCTCCCCGTCAGGGGTCTCCTACAATGAGCAGTTCTTC.

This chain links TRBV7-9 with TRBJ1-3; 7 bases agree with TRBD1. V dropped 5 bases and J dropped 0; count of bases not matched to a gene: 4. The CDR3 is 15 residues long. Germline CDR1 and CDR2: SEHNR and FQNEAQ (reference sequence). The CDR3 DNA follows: TGTGCCAGCAGCCAGGGACAGAGCTCTGGAAACACCATATATTTT. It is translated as CASSQGQSSGNTIYF.

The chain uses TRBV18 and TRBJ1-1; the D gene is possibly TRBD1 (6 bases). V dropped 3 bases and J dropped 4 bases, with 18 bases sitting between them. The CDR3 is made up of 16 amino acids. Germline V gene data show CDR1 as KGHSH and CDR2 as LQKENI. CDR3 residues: CASSPRGQGSGTEAFF. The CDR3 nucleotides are TGTGCCAGCTCACCCCGAGGGCAGGGGAGCGGCACTGAAGCTTTCTTT.

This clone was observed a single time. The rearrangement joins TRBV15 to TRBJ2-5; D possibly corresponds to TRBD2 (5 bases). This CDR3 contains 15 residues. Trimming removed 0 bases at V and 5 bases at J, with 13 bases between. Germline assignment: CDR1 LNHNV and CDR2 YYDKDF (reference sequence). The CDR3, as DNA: TGTGCCACCAGCAGAGAATGGGCCTCGGGGGAGACCCAGTACTTC. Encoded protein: CATSREWASGETQYF.

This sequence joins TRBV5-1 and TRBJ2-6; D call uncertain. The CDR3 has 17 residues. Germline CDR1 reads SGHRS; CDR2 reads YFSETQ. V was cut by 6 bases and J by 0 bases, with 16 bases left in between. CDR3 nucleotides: TGCGCCAGCACTGATCCCAGGCCTCTCTCTGGGGCCAACGTCCTGACTTTC. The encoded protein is CASTDPRPLSGANVLTF.

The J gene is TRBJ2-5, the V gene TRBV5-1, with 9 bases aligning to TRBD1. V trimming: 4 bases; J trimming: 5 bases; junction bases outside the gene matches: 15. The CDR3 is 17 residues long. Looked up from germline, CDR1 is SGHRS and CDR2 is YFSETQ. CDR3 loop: CASSQDRGEALAETQYF. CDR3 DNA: TGCGCCAGCAGCCAGGACAGGGGAGAGGCTCTTGCGGAGACCCAGTACTTC.

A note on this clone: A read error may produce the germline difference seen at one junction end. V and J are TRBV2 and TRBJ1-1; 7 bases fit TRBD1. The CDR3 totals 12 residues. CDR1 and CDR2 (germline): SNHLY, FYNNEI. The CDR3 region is CASSGDSIETFF. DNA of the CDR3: TGTGCCAGCAGTGGGGACAGCATTGAAACTTTCTTT.

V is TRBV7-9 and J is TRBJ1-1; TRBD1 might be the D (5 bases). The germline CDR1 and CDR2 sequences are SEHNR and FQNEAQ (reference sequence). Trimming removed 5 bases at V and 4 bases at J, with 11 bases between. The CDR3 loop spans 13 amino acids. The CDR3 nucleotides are TGTGCCAGCAGCCCGCCGGGGGGCACTGAAGCTTTCTTT. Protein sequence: CASSPPGGTEAFF.

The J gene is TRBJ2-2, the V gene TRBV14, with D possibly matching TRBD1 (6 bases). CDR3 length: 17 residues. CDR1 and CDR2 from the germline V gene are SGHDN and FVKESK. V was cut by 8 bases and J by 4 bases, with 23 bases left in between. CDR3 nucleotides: TGTGCCAGCGGGGCGACCAGACAGGCTATTTCCACCGGGGAGCTGTTTTTT. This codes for CASGATRQAISTGELFF.

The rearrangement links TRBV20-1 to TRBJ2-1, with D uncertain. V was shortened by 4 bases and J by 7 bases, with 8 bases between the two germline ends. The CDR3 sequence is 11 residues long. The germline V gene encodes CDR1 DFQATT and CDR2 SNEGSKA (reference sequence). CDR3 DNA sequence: TGCAGTGCTACCCATAGAAATGAGCAGTTCTTC. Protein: CSATHRNEQFF.

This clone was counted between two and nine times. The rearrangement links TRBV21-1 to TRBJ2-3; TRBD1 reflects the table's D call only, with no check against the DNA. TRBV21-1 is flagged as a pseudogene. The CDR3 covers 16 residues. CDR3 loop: CASSKAHGLGTDTQYF. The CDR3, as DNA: TGTGCCAGCAGCAAAGCGCATGGGCTCGGCACAGATACGCAGTATTTT.